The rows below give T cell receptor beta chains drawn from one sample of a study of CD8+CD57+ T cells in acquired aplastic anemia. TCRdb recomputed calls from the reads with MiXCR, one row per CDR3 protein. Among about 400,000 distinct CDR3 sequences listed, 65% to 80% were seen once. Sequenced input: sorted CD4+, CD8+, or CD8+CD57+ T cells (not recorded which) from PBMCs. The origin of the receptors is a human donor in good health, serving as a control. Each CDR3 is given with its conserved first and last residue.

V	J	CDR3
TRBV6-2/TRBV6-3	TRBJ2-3	CASSCPMGAAEYF
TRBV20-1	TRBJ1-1	CSARTGGANTEAFF
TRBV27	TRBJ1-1	CASSSYSSGEMNTEAFF
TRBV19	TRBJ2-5	CASSHLAALGETQYF
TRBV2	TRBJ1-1	CASRTDRGNGEAFF
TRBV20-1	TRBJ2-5	CSAGTRGRSETQYF
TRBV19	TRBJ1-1	CDSSIGHSENTEAFF
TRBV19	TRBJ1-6	CASSTGPLDSPTHF
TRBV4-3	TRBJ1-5	CASSQDPNQPQHF
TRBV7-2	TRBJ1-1	CASSSWTGGTEAFF
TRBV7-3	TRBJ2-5	CASSLRRQETQYF
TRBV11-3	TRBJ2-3	CASSLLRCTDTQYF
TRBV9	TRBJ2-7	CASSALGREAFYQYF
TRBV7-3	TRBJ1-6	CVSSPSGTRDSPLHF
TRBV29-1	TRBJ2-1	CSVSDRGFYNEQFF
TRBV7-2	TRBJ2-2	CASSREDSIAALFFF
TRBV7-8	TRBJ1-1	CASSISGGDGTEAFF
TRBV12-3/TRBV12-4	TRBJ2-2	CASSLTTLSGELFF
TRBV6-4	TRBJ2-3	CASSRTQETDTQYF
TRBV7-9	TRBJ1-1	CASSEAAGAAEAFF
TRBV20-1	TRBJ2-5	CSATQPGPQETQYF
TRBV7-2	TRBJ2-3	CASSMTSGGGGNETQYF
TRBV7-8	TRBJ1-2	CASSSGGDNGDTF
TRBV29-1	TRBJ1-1	CSVAGRTGGDTEAFF
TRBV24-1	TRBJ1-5	CATSGGREQPQHF
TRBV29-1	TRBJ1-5	CSVAIGQGYNQPQHF
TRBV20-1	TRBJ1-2	CSARNRGTGGYGYTF
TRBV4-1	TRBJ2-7	CASSQVGLAVLEQYF
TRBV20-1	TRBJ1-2	CSVRDSGTIGYTF
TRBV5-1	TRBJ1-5	CASSSPGTQYYQPQHF
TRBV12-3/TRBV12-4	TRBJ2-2	CASTHSDRTGELFF
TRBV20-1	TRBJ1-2	CSAREVRRVDSYTF
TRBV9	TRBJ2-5	CASSVDPTGRGHYF
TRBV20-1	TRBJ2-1	CSASYTGARTDTQFF
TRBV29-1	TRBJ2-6	CSVVPSGANVLTF
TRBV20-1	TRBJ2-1	CSARVASGGGSYNEQFF
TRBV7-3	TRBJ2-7	CASSSSGAENNEQF
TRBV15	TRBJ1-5	CATSTGTDQPQHF
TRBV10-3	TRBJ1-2	CAISESTSDNYGYTF
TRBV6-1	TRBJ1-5	CASRPGLIGQPQHF
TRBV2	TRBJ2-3	CASTGAVDTQYF
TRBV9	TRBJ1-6	CASSSHGELNYEPLHF
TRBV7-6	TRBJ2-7	CASSSGLAGEDDQYF
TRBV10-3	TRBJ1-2	CAISESTQIYGHTF
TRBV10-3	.	CASTASGGSTDTQYF
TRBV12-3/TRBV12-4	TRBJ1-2	CASSRDLGSNYGYTF
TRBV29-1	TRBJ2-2	CSGGQGNTGELYF
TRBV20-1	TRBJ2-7	CSARGPLATEQYF
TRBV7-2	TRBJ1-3	CASSLVLAGGGNTIYF
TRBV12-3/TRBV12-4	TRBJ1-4	CASIGAGGKLFF
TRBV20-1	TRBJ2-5	CSASVMEAQYF
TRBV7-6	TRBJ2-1	CASSPSGITDTQYFF
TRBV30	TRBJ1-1	CAWREGGEAFF
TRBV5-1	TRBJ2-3	CASSFRGGTDTQYF
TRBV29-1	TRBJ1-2	CSVEEGYGYTF